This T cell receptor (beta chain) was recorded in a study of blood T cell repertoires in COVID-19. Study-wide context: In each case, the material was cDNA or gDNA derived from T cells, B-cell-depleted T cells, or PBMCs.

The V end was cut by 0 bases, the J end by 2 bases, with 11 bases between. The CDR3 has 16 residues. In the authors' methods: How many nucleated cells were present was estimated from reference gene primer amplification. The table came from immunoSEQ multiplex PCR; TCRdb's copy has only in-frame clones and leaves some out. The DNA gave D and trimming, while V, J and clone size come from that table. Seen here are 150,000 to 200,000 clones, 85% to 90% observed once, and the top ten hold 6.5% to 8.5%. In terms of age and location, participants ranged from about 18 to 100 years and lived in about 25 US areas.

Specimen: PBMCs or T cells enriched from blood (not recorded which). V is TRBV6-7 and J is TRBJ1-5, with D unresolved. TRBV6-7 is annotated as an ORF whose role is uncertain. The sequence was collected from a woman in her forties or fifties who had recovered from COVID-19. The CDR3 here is CASSYSSGWGNQPQHF. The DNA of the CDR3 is TGTGCCAGCAGTTACTCATCGGGTTGGGGCAATCAGCCCCAGCATTTT.